This TCR beta chain was recovered during a study of CD8 T cells in ankylosing spondylitis. MiXCR, run by TCRdb on the 5' RACE reads, gives a single entry per CDR3 protein. The sample has under 250,000 distinct CDR3 sequences, roughly a tenth seen once. This CDR3 spans 17 amino acids. Germline CDR1 reads SGHTA; CDR2 reads FQGNSA. V lost 1 base to trimming and J lost 4 bases; unmatched junction nucleotides: 7. The sequencing sample was made of blood, either unsorted or a sorted T cell fraction (not recorded which). The receptor comes from a male donor with ankylosing spondylitis or in good health (not recorded which). This rearrangement joins TRBV7-2 to TRBJ2-2, with 9 nucleotides matching TRBD1. Here the CDR3 reads CASSLVSGQGSTGELFF. CDR3 bases: TGTGCCAGCAGCTTAGTGTCGGGACAGGGCTCCACCGGGGAGCTGTTTTTT.